The 18 T cell receptor beta chains below come from one sample, sequenced in a study of blood T cell repertoires in COVID-19. The repertoire was sequenced with immunoSEQ multiplex PCR; TCRdb's copy has only in-frame clones and lacks some. The profile shows about 260,000 clones, around 90% of them singletons. Sequenced sample: peripheral blood. Every receptor here comes from a woman in her fifties or sixties who had recovered from COVID-19.

The J gene is TRBJ2-2, the V gene TRBV24-1; perhaps TRBD1 as D (7 bases). Germline loops: CDR1 KGHDR, CDR2 SFDVKD. V was trimmed by 5 bases and J by 6 bases, leaving 9 bases between them. The CDR3 length is 13 residues. This chain's CDR3 is CATSAGGPGELFF. In DNA form, the CDR3 reads TGTGCCACCAGTGCAGGGGGGCCCGGGGAGCTGTTTTTT.

The chain uses TRBV5-1 and TRBJ2-1, with 7 bases fitting TRBD2. In germline, CDR1 is SGHRS, CDR2 YFSETQ. Trimming took 5 bases from V and 8 from J; bases not matched to a gene: 16. This CDR3 has 16 residues. For the CDR3, the DNA is TGCGCCAGCAGAACTCTGGCTAGCGGACATGGATATGAGCAGTTCTTC. Translated, it gives CASRTLASGHGYEQFF. The full variable domain, in which reference TRBV5-1 and TRBJ2-1 provide the parts outside the CDR3, is KAGVTQTPRYLIKTRGQQVTLSCSPISGHRSVSWYQQTPGQGLQFLFEYFSETQRNKGNFPGRFSGRQFSNSRSEMNVSTLELGDSALYLCASRTLASGHGYEQFFGPGTRLTVL.

The V and J genes are TRBV6-1 and TRBJ1-6; 7 nucleotides line up with TRBD1. The CDR3 loop spans 16 amino acids. V shed 4 bases and J 5 bases; nucleotides not matched to a gene: 8. CDR1 MNHNS and CDR2 SASEGT come from the germline V gene. CDR3 sequence reads: CASSARDSDDNSPLHF. CDR3 nucleotide sequence: TGTGCCAGCAGTGCCCGGGACAGCGACGATAATTCACCCCTCCACTTT.

This clone was detected a few times. The chain links TRBV4-1 to TRBJ1-2, with unresolved D. CDR3 length equals 13 residues. The V and J ends lost 4 bases and 1 base respectively, with 7 bases between them. CDR1 MGHRA and CDR2 YSYEKL come from the germline V gene. In DNA form, the CDR3 reads TGCGCCAGCAGCCGTGTACATAACTATGGCTACACCTTC. The encoded protein is CASSRVHNYGYTF.

The V call is TRBV27, the J call TRBJ1-5; 9 bases align to TRBD1. The CDR3 is 16 amino acids. CDR1 is MNHEY and CDR2 is SMNVEV in the germline V gene (reference sequence). V shed 4 bases, J shed 2 bases, and the junction held 6 bases outside the gene matches. The CDR3, as DNA: TGTGCCAGCAGTTCCGGGACAGGGTTGGGCAATCAGCCCCAGCATTTT. Its translation is CASSSGTGLGNQPQHF.

CDR3 sequence (DNA): TGTGCCTGGAAGGACAGGCCGAATAATTCACCCCTCCACTTT. Residues: CAWKDRPNNSPLHF. This chain links TRBV30 with TRBJ1-6, with 7 bases matching TRBD1. This CDR3 comprises 14 residues. CDR1 is GTSNPN, CDR2 SVGIG, per germline (reference sequence). V dropped 4 bases and J dropped 5; count of bases not matched to a gene: 5.

This chain links TRBV7-2 with TRBJ1-5; no firm D call. Germline assignment: CDR1 SGHTA and CDR2 FQGNSA. CDR3 size: 15 residues. V was pared by 4 bases and J by 4 bases, with 14 bases between. CDR3 coding DNA: TGTGCCAGCAGCTCGCAGCCCTCGAGGAATCAGCCCCAGCATTTT. This sequence encodes CASSSQPSRNQPQHF. Looking up the rest from reference TRBV7-2 and TRBJ1-5 gives the full variable domain: GAGVSQSPSNKVTEKGKDVELRCDPISGHTALYWYRQSLGQGLEFLIYFQGNSAPDKSGLPSDRFSAERTGGSVSTLTIQRTQQEDSAVYLCASSSQPSRNQPQHFGDGTRLSIL.

This clone appeared once. The chain uses TRBV5-1 and TRBJ2-1; weak D call: TRBD2 (5 bases). The V gene lost 6 bases and the J gene lost 9 bases, with 22 bases spanning the gap. The CDR3 loop spans 15 amino acids. Germline CDR1 is SGHRS and CDR2 is YFSETQ. Here the CDR3 DNA reads TGCGCCAGCACCTACCCAAATTCCGGGGAAGGTGAGCAGTTCTTC. Its translation: CASTYPNSGEGEQFF. Supplemented by reference TRBV5-1 and TRBJ2-1, the full variable domain reads KAGVTQTPRYLIKTRGQQVTLSCSPISGHRSVSWYQQTPGQGLQFLFEYFSETQRNKGNFPGRFSGRQFSNSRSEMNVSTLELGDSALYLCASTYPNSGEGEQFFGPGTRLTVL.

This chain uses TRBV9 with TRBJ2-6, with TRBD1 as a possible D gene (5 bases). The CDR3 has 17 residues. Germline CDR1 and CDR2: SGDLS and YYNGEE. Trimming stripped 0 bases from V and 0 bases from J, with 10 bases between. The CDR3, as DNA: TGTGCCAGCAGCGTAGGTCACAGGAACTCTGGGGCCAACGTCCTGACTTTC. Its translation is CASSVGHRNSGANVLTF.

The sample holds one count of this clone. This rearrangement joins TRBV3-1 (or the pseudogene TRBV3-2) to TRBJ1-1; TRBD1 aligns across 7 bases. V was clipped by 6 bases and J by 0 bases; unmatched bases: 16. Germline V gene lookup returns CDR1 LGHDT and CDR2 YNNKEL (reference sequence). This CDR3 comprises 18 residues. The chain's CDR3 is CASSQAPGTDTMNTEAFF. The DNA for the CDR3 is TGTGCCAGCAGTCAGGCACCCGGGACAGACACGATGAACACTGAAGCTTTCTTT.

The sample holds one count of this clone. In DNA form, the CDR3 reads TGTGCCAGCAGCCGGAGACAGGGGAACTATGGCTACACCTTC. Its protein product is CASSRRQGNYGYTF. The chain is built from TRBV7-9 and TRBJ1-2; 8 nucleotides agree with TRBD1. The ends lost 5 bases at V and 2 bases at J; junction bases unmatched: 4. The CDR3 loop spans 14 amino acids. The germline gives CDR1 SEHNR, CDR2 FQNEAQ (reference sequence).

The rearrangement links TRBV7-3 to TRBJ2-1, with 11 bases identical to TRBD2. CDR3 length equals 15 residues. CDR1 is SGHTA, CDR2 FQGTGA, per germline. After removal of 5 bases from V and 3 bases from J, the junction contained 3 bases not matched to a gene. In DNA form, the CDR3 reads TGTGCCAGCAGCCGCGGACTAGCGGGCTACAATGAGCAGTTCTTC. Amino acid sequence: CASSRGLAGYNEQFF.

The chain couples TRBV30 to TRBJ1-2; 9 nucleotides align to TRBD1. V trimming: 2 bases; J trimming: 7 bases; junction bases outside the gene matches: 5. The CDR3 is made up of 13 amino acids. In germline, CDR1 is GTSNPN, CDR2 SVGIG (reference sequence). CDR3 DNA: TGTGCCTGGAGTTTGACAGGGGGGGGTGGCTACACCTTC. It translates to CAWSLTGGGGYTF. Filled out from reference TRBV30 and TRBJ1-2, the complete variable domain reads SQTIHQWPATLVQPVGSPLSLECTVEGTSNPNLYWYRQAAGRGLQLLFYSVGIGQISSEVPQNLSASRPQDRQFILSSKKLLLSDSGFYLCAWSLTGGGGYTFGSGTRLTVV.

The V and J genes are TRBV7-2 and TRBJ1-2; tentative D call: TRBD1 (5 bases). The germline V gene has CDR1 SGHTA and CDR2 FQGNSA. The CDR3 extends over 16 amino acids. V was clipped by 0 bases and J by 2 bases, with 13 bases between them. The CDR3 nucleotides read TGTGCCAGCAGCTTAGCGCGATTCGACAGAAACTATGGCTACACCTTC. Its protein product is CASSLARFDRNYGYTF.

The CDR3: CASSQAAGVGIQPQHF. The CDR3 coding sequence is TGCGCCAGCAGCCAAGCGGCAGGGGTGGGGATCCAGCCCCAGCATTTT. The V and J genes are TRBV4-3 and TRBJ1-5; D may be TRBD1 (6 bases). The V end was cut by 1 base, the J end by 7 bases, with 17 bases between. This CDR3 contains 16 residues. CDR1 is LGHNA and CDR2 is YSLEER in the germline V gene.

The rearrangement uses TRBV18 and TRBJ1-4; 9 bases align to TRBD1. CDR1 is KGHSH, CDR2 LQKENI, per germline. This CDR3 region has 15 residues. J gave up 8 bases and V 5 bases, and 9 bases lay outside the gene matches. In nucleotides, the CDR3 is TGTGCCAGCTCAGTACAACAGGGGGCGTTGGAAAAACTGTTTTTT. It yields the protein CASSVQQGALEKLFF.

The gene calls are TRBV7-2 and TRBJ2-1; TRBD2 matches 15 bases. The CDR3 spans 18 residues. Trimming cost V 1 base and J 4 bases; bases outside gene matches: 5. The germline V gene encodes CDR1 SGHTA and CDR2 FQGNSA. CDR3 nucleotide sequence: TGTGCCAGCAGCTTAGAGGGGACTAGCGGGAGGCATTACAATGAGCAGTTCTTC. This sequence encodes CASSLEGTSGRHYNEQFF.

This chain joins TRBV7-2 and TRBJ1-1; weak D call: TRBD1 (5 bases). V lost 1 base, J lost 3 bases, and 12 bases lay in between. The length of the CDR3 is 15 residues. Looked up from germline, CDR1 is SGHTA and CDR2 is FQGNSA. This CDR3 is CASSLVRGWDTEAFF. In DNA form, the CDR3 reads TGTGCCAGCAGCTTAGTTCGGGGGTGGGACACTGAAGCTTTCTTT.